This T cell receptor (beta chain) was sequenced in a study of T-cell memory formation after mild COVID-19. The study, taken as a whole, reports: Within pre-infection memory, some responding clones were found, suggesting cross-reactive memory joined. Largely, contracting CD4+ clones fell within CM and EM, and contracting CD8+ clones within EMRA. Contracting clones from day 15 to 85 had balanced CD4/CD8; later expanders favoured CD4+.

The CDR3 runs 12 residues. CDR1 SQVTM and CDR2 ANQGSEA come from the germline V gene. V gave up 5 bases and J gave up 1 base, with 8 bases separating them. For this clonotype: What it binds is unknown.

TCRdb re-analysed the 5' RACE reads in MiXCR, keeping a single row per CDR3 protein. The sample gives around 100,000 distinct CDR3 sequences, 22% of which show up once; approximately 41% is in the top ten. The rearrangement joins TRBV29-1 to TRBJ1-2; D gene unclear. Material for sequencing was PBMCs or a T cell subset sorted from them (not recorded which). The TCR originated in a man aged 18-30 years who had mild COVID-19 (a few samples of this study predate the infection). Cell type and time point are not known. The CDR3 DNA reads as TGCAGCGTTCGTGGCGATAACTATGGCTACACCTTC. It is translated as CSVRGDNYGYTF.